The T cell receptor beta chain under discussion was sequenced for a study of long-term antiretroviral therapy in people with HIV. Each donor provided at least one pre-ART PBMC sample and at least two post-ART PBMC samples. V dropped 4 bases and J dropped 3 bases, with 11 bases sitting between them. Germline V lookup: CDR1 SGHDT, CDR2 YYEEEE. The CDR3 covers 13 residues. Points on this clone: Its antigen is not known.

Regarding the study as a whole: Blood sampling spanned 2004 to 2017, possibly under older ART regimens.

Assay version v3.0 of immunoSEQ was used, and it was run at survey level. A per-sample goal of roughly 35,000-55,000 T-cell genomes was targeted by sequencing. Assay used: immunoSEQ multiplex PCR; TCRdb lists only in-frame clones, some missing. This sample has 9,000 to 15,000 clones; 79% occur once, and the top ten carry roughly 10%. This clonotype was sampled from a woman aged 40 to 50 with HIV. The specimen comprised unsorted PBMCs, sampled 0.8 years before starting antiretroviral therapy. The chain combines TRBV5-6 with TRBJ2-7; a weak D match, TRBD2 (5 bases). Here the CDR3 DNA reads TGTGCCAGCAGCAACACTAGGGACTACGAGCAGTACTTC. Translated, it gives CASSNTRDYEQYF.